The T cell receptor (beta chain) under discussion was sequenced for a study of blood T cells in healthy people across ages. Caucasian individuals from Russia who were healthy and aged about 6 to 95 acted as donors. This clonotype occurred many times. A second PCR of about 6 to 12 cycles used a sample-barcoded 5' primer and a J-beta primer mix. Per sample, CDR3-containing paired-end reads numbered at least 2.5 million. Each CDR3 protein gets one entry after TCRdb re-called the 5' RACE reads with MiXCR. The repertoire holds about 1,000,000 distinct CDR3 sequences, with more than 40% as singletons. The CDR3 is 15 amino acids. Trimming removed 4 bases at V and 1 base at J, with 12 bases between. Germline V gene lookup returns CDR1 KGHSH and CDR2 LQKENI.

The chain employs TRBV18 and TRBJ2-3; D is perhaps TRBD2 (6 bases). Specimen: blood. The receptor was derived from a woman between 55 and 75 years old in good health. The CDR3 nucleotides read TGTGCCAGCTCACGGCGGGAATTTGGCACAGATACGCAGTATTTT. Protein sequence: CASSRREFGTDTQYF. The full variable domain, its missing parts supplied by reference TRBV18 and TRBJ2-3, is NAGVMQNPRHLVRRRGQEARLRCSPMKGHSHVYWYRQLPEEGLKFMVYLQKENIIDESGMPKERFSAEFPKEGPSILRIQQVVRGDSAAYFCASSRREFGTDTQYFGPGTRLTVL.